This T cell receptor (beta chain) was identified in a study of monozygotic twins with inflammatory bowel disease. The CDR3 is 15 amino acids. Germline lookup yields CDR1 SGHNT and CDR2 YYREEE (reference sequence). Points on this clonotype: Its antigen is as yet unknown.

Study results and limitations: There were differing immunosuppressive treatments, which may have added variability to patient repertoires.

UMIs that included a 6-nucleotide sample barcode were added by template switching, which took place during cDNA synthesis. Reprocessing the 5' RACE reads, TCRdb reports a single entry for every CDR3 protein and omits DNA. Recorded for this sample: about 300,000 distinct CDR3 sequences. The TCR sequence derives from a human donor with ulcerative colitis or Crohn's disease, or a healthy co-twin of an affected twin (not recorded which). The sequenced sample was blood. The chain combines TRBV5-4 with TRBJ2-2; TCRdb reports TRBD1, a call that lacks DNA to check it against. The CDR3 here is CASSSGGAGPGELFF.